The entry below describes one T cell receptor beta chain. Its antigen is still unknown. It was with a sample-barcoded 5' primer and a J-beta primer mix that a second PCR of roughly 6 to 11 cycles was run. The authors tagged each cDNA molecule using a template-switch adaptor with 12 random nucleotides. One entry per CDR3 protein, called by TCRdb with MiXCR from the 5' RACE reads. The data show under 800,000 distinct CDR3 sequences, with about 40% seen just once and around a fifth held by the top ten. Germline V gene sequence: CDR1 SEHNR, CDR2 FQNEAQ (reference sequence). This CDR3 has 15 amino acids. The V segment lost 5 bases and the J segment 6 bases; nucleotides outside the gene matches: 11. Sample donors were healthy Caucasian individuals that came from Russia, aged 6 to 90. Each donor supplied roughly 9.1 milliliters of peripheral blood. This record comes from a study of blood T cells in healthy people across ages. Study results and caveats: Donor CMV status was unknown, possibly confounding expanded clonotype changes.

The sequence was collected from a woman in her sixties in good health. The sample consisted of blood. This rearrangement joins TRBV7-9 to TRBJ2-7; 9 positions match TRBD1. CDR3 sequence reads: CASSEGTGNPSEQYF. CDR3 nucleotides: TGTGCCAGCAGCGAAGGGACAGGGAACCCTAGCGAGCAGTACTTC.